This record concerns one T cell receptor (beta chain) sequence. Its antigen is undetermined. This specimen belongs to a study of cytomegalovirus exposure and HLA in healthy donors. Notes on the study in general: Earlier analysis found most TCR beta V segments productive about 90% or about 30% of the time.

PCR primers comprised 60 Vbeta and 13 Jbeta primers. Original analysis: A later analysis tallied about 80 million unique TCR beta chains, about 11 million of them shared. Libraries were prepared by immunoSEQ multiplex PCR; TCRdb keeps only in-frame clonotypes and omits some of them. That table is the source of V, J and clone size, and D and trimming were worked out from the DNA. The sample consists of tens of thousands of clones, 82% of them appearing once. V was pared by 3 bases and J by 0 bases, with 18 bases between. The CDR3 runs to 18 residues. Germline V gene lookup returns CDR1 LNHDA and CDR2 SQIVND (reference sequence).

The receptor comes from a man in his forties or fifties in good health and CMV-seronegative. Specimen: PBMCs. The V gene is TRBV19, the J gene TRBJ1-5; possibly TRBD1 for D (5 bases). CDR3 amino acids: CASSIQVDSLYSNQPQHF. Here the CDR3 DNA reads TGTGCCAGTAGTATCCAGGTAGACAGTCTCTATAGCAATCAGCCCCAGCATTTT.